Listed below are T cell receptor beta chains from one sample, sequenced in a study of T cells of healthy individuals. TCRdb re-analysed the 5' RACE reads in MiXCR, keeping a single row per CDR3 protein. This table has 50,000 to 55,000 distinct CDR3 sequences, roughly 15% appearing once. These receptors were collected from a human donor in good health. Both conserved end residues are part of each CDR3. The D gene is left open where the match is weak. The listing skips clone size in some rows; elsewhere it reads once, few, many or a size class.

DNA: TGTGCCAGCAGCCAAGGACTAGCGGGGATCCCCTTGAGTACAGATACGCAGTATTTT
CDR3: CASSQGLAGIPLSTDTQYF
J: TRBJ2-3
size: few
D: TRBD2
V: TRBV6-2/TRBV6-3

DNA: TGTGCCAGCAGCCCCCATACGGCGTCCTACGAGCAGTACTTC
CDR3: CASSPHTASYEQYF
J: TRBJ2-7
size: -
D: -
V: TRBV9

DNA: TGTGCCAGCAGTTATCCCGGACTAGCGGGAGACTACGAGCAGTACTTC
CDR3: CASSYPGLAGDYEQYF
J: TRBJ2-7
size: few
D: TRBD2
V: TRBV6-6

DNA: TGTGCCATCAGTGAGTCAGGAGGCAATGAGCAGTTCTTC
CDR3: CAISESGGNEQFF
J: TRBJ2-1
size: medium-sized
D: -
V: TRBV10-3

DNA: TGTGCCAGCAGCCCCCGACAGGGGGCTTACAATGAGCAGTTCTTC
CDR3: CASSPRQGAYNEQFF
J: TRBJ2-1
size: few
D: TRBD1
V: TRBV11-2

DNA: TGCAGTGCTGCGGCACAGATGAACACTGAAGCTTTCTTT
CDR3: CSAAAQMNTEAFF
J: TRBJ1-1
size: few
D: -
V: TRBV20-1

DNA: TGCAGTGCTAGTACGGGAGTAATCAACGAGCAGTACTTC
CDR3: CSASTGVINEQYF
J: TRBJ2-7
size: many
D: -
V: TRBV20-1

DNA: TGCAGCGTTGAAGATAATCGGGATATGGAGACCCAGTACTTC
CDR3: CSVEDNRDMETQYF
J: TRBJ2-5
size: -
D: -
V: TRBV29-1

DNA: TGTGCCAGCAGTGAACGACCCAGCTCTGGAAACACCATATATTTT
CDR3: CASSERPSSGNTIYF
J: TRBJ1-3
size: many
D: -
V: TRBV6-1

DNA: TGCAGTGCTAGAGATAACCCAGACCATGGCTACACCTTC
CDR3: CSARDNPDHGYTF
J: TRBJ1-2
size: -
D: -
V: TRBV20-1

DNA: TGTGCCAGTAGTCCCAACAGGAGACAAGAGACCCAGTACTTC
CDR3: CASSPNRRQETQYF
J: TRBJ2-5
size: few
D: -
V: TRBV19

DNA: TGCAGTGCTAGTCCGACTAGCGGGAGGGCGGGTGAGCAGTACTTC
CDR3: CSASPTSGRAGEQYF
J: TRBJ2-7
size: -
D: TRBD2
V: TRBV20-1

DNA: TGCAGCGTTGCGTCGACAGGGGTTACCTACGAGCAGTACTTC
CDR3: CSVASTGVTYEQYF
J: TRBJ2-7
size: -
D: TRBD1
V: TRBV29-1

DNA: TGCAGCGTGAATACCCGGACAGGGCCCTACGAGCAGTACTTC
CDR3: CSVNTRTGPYEQYF
J: TRBJ2-7
size: many
D: TRBD1
V: TRBV29-1

DNA: TGTGCCACCAGTGATTTGCGTGGAGGCACAGATACGCAGTATTTT
CDR3: CATSDLRGGTDTQYF
J: TRBJ2-3
size: many
D: -
V: TRBV24-1

DNA: TGTGCCTCGTGGGTCGGGACCACCGGGACTAGCGGCCACGAGCAGTACTTC
CDR3: CASWVGTTGTSGHEQYF
J: TRBJ2-7
size: few
D: TRBD2
V: TRBV10-3

DNA: TGTAGCGTTGGTAGCGGGAGGGCCGGGGAGACCCAGTACTTC
CDR3: CSVGSGRAGETQYF
J: TRBJ2-5
size: many
D: TRBD2
V: TRBV29-1

DNA: TGCAGTGCTGAGGGACGGGACACTGAAGCTTTCTTT
CDR3: CSAEGRDTEAFF
J: TRBJ1-1
size: -
D: -
V: TRBV20-1

DNA: TGTGCCACCAGTGCGGGACAGGGGAATTCACCCCTCCACTTT
CDR3: CATSAGQGNSPLHF
J: TRBJ1-6
size: -
D: TRBD1
V: TRBV24-1

DNA: TGTGCCAGCAGTACAGGGGCCTGCTATGGCTACACCTTC
CDR3: CASSTGACYGYTF
J: TRBJ1-2
size: -
D: TRBD1
V: TRBV6-5

DNA: TGCGCCAGCAGTCAATCGGAACAGAGTTACAATGAGCAGTTCTTC
CDR3: CASSQSEQSYNEQFF
J: TRBJ2-1
size: many
D: -
V: TRBV23-1

DNA: TGTGCCAGCAGCTATAGGACTAGCGGAGGGGGGCTGGAGCAGTACTTC
CDR3: CASSYRTSGGGLEQYF
J: TRBJ2-7
size: -
D: TRBD2
V: TRBV7-2

DNA: TGCGCCAGCAGCCAAACCGACAGGGGCCCGATTTGGTTC
CDR3: CASSQTDRGPIWF
J: TRBJ2-4
size: many
D: TRBD1
V: TRBV4-3

DNA: TGCGCCAGCAGCCAAAAAGGGGCCTACGAGCAGTACTTC
CDR3: CASSQKGAYEQYF
J: TRBJ2-7
size: few
D: -
V: TRBV4-3

DNA: TGTGCCAGCAGCTTGGCCGGGCAGACCGAGCAGTACTTC
CDR3: CASSLAGQTEQYF
J: TRBJ2-7
size: few
D: -
V: TRBV5-5

DNA: TGCGCCAGCAGCATACAGGGGAGCAATGAGCAGTTCTTC
CDR3: CASSIQGSNEQFF
J: TRBJ2-1
size: few
D: TRBD1
V: TRBV5-1

DNA: TGCGCCAGCAGCTTGGCCGGAGCAACGGGGACCGGGGAGCTGTTTTTT
CDR3: CASSLAGATGTGELFF
J: TRBJ2-2
size: medium-sized
D: -
V: TRBV5-1

DNA: TGTGCCAGCCTAGGGGGGGGCGTGCACTATGGCTACACCTTC
CDR3: CASLGGGVHYGYTF
J: TRBJ1-2
size: many
D: -
V: TRBV12-3/TRBV12-4

DNA: TGTGCCAGCAGCTTAGATCGACAGGAAAATTCACCCCTCCACTTT
CDR3: CASSLDRQENSPLHF
J: TRBJ1-6
size: many
D: -
V: TRBV7-2

DNA: TGCAGTGCTAGAGCCATGCTCCTCTCCTACAATGAGCAGTTCTTC
CDR3: CSARAMLLSYNEQFF
J: TRBJ2-1
size: -
D: -
V: TRBV20-1

DNA: TGTGCCATCAGAGACAGGGAAAATCAGCCCCAGCATTTT
CDR3: CAIRDRENQPQHF
J: TRBJ1-5
size: -
D: TRBD1
V: TRBV10-3

DNA: TGTGCCAGCAGCTTACAATCCGGACAAGCGATAAAGGGCTACACCTTC
CDR3: CASSLQSGQAIKGYTF
J: TRBJ1-2
size: few
D: -
V: TRBV7-2

DNA: TGTGCCAGCAGCCTGAGAGGGGGGGCTGGCAAAAACATTCAGTACTTC
CDR3: CASSLRGGAGKNIQYF
J: TRBJ2-4
size: once
D: -
V: TRBV11-2

DNA: TGTGCCAGCAGTCCTTTTACTAGCGCTCAGTACAATGAGCAGTTCTTC
CDR3: CASSPFTSAQYNEQFF
J: TRBJ2-1
size: few
D: TRBD2
V: TRBV2

DNA: TGTGCCAGCAGCTTTTCCGGGACTAGCGGCAATGAGCAGTTCTTC
CDR3: CASSFSGTSGNEQFF
J: TRBJ2-1
size: -
D: TRBD2
V: TRBV7-2

DNA: TGTGCCAGCAGCCCAGGACTTGGTTGGGTTGCAACGCAGTATTTT
CDR3: CASSPGLGWVATQYF
J: TRBJ2-3
size: few
D: -
V: TRBV7-2

DNA: TGTGCCAGACATACAGGGAAGGACACCGGGGAGCTGTTTTTT
CDR3: CARHTGKDTGELFF
J: TRBJ2-2
size: -
D: -
V: TRBV7-9

DNA: TGTGCCAGCAGCTTAGCTCAGGGTCTCGAGCAGTACTTC
CDR3: CASSLAQGLEQYF
J: TRBJ2-7
size: -
D: -
V: TRBV7-9

DNA: TGTGCCAGCAGCTTAGATGCCCAGACTAGCGGGGGGGCGTACAATGAGCAGTTCTTC
CDR3: CASSLDAQTSGGAYNEQFF
J: TRBJ2-1
size: many
D: TRBD2
V: TRBV11-2

DNA: TGTGCCAGCAGTGAGGATTGGGTTCCCAATGAGCAGTTCTTC
CDR3: CASSEDWVPNEQFF
J: TRBJ2-1
size: -
D: -
V: TRBV25-1

DNA: TGTGCCAGCAGTGAAGTAGATCTATCCCCAGATACGCAGTATTTT
CDR3: CASSEVDLSPDTQYF
J: TRBJ2-3
size: -
D: -
V: TRBV2

DNA: TGTGCCATCAAGGGGGGGCCCACTGAAGCTTTCTTT
CDR3: CAIKGGPTEAFF
J: TRBJ1-1
size: few
D: -
V: TRBV10-3

DNA: TGTGCCAGCAGCCCGCGGGACTCGAGCACCGAGCAGTACTTC
CDR3: CASSPRDSSTEQYF
J: TRBJ2-7
size: -
D: -
V: TRBV7-9

DNA: TGTGCCATCAGTAACCAGGTCACTGAAGCTTTCTTT
CDR3: CAISNQVTEAFF
J: TRBJ1-1
size: many
D: -
V: TRBV10-3

DNA: TGCGCCAGCGCCAGGGGTCCGAACACTGAAGCTTTCTTT
CDR3: CASARGPNTEAFF
J: TRBJ1-1
size: many
D: -
V: TRBV10-2

DNA: TGTGCCAGCAGTCTGGTGACTAGCGGGACTGGTGAGCAGTTCTTC
CDR3: CASSLVTSGTGEQFF
J: TRBJ2-1
size: -
D: TRBD2
V: TRBV5-6

DNA: TGCGCCAGCAGCCAAGATTCGTCAGATACGCAGTATTTT
CDR3: CASSQDSSDTQYF
J: TRBJ2-3
size: many
D: -
V: TRBV4-3

DNA: TGCAGTGCTAGAGGCCCAGGGGATTCTAGTTCACCCCTCCACTTT
CDR3: CSARGPGDSSSPLHF
J: TRBJ1-6
size: many
D: -
V: TRBV20-1

DNA: TGTGCCACCAGCAGAGATGTTGCGGGACAGGGGGCGGCTAGCGGAACTAATGAGCAGTTCTTC
CDR3: CATSRDVAGQGAASGTNEQFF
J: TRBJ2-1
size: -
D: TRBD1
V: TRBV15

DNA: TGTGCCAGCAGCAGGGGCGCGAATCAGCCCCAGCATTTT
CDR3: CASSRGANQPQHF
J: TRBJ1-5
size: -
D: -
V: TRBV14

DNA: TGCAGTGCTAGAGATTTCCGACTAGCGGGAAAGAGGTTGGAGACCCAGTACTTC
CDR3: CSARDFRLAGKRLETQYF
J: TRBJ2-5
size: many
D: TRBD2
V: TRBV20-1